A selection of T cell receptor beta chains follows, all from one sample in a study of tumor-infiltrating lymphocytes in primary liver carcinoma. One entry per CDR3 protein results from TCRdb running MiXCR on the multiplex PCR reads. The repertoire holds fewer than 400,000 distinct CDR3 sequences, with 65% as singletons. The sample was peripheral blood. The source of these receptors is a man aged 35 to 55 with primary liver carcinoma and hepatitis B virus infection. The CDR3 runs from the conserved cysteine through the conserved F or W. Fields, in order: D gene, V gene, J gene, clone size, CDR3 protein, CDR3 DNA. The D gene is left open where the match is weak. Clone size is stated in some rows and not others, as once, few, many or a class when expanded.

D gene: .
V gene: TRBV6-5
J gene: TRBJ1-5
clone size: many
CDR3 protein: CASRDSINQPQHF
CDR3 DNA: TGTGCCAGCAGGGACAGCATCAATCAGCCCCAGCATTTT

D gene: .
V gene: TRBV11-2
J gene: TRBJ1-1
clone size: .
CDR3 protein: CASTVGRENTEAFF
CDR3 DNA: TGTGCCAGCACTGTAGGCAGGGAGAACACTGAAGCTTTCTTT

D gene: TRBD1
V gene: TRBV10-3
J gene: TRBJ2-1
clone size: .
CDR3 protein: CAISESGTGGGTERFF
CDR3 DNA: TGTGCCATCAGTGAGAGTGGGACAGGGGGAGGTACTGAGCGATTCTTC

D gene: TRBD2
V gene: TRBV12-3/TRBV12-4
J gene: TRBJ2-1
clone size: many
CDR3 protein: CASSLQAGFRNEQFF
CDR3 DNA: TGTGCCAGCAGTTTACAAGCGGGATTTCGCAATGAGCAGTTCTTC

D gene: TRBD1
V gene: TRBV7-8
J gene: TRBJ2-7
clone size: many
CDR3 protein: CASSRGGQGYEQYF
CDR3 DNA: TGTGCCAGCAGCCGTGGAGGACAGGGTTACGAGCAGTACTTC

D gene: .
V gene: TRBV9
J gene: TRBJ2-1
clone size: .
CDR3 protein: CASSVAVKDNEQFF
CDR3 DNA: TGTGCCAGCAGCGTAGCAGTCAAGGACAATGAACAGTTCTTC

D gene: TRBD2
V gene: TRBV5-5
J gene: TRBJ2-1
clone size: .
CDR3 protein: CTTSASGSYNEEFF
CDR3 DNA: TGTACCACCAGCGCTAGCGGCTCCTACAATGAGGAGTTCTTC

D gene: .
V gene: TRBV2
J gene: TRBJ1-1
clone size: .
CDR3 protein: CAGTNRAEAFF
CDR3 DNA: TGTGCCGGCACCAACCGGGCAGAAGCTTTCTTT

D gene: TRBD1
V gene: TRBV4-2
J gene: TRBJ1-2
clone size: .
CDR3 protein: CASSQDRDRGYTF
CDR3 DNA: TGTGCCAGCAGCCAAGATAGGGACAGGGGCTACACCTTC

D gene: .
V gene: TRBV11-2
J gene: TRBJ2-1
clone size: .
CDR3 protein: CASSLKPSYNGQFF
CDR3 DNA: TGTGCCAGCAGCTTAAAGCCGAGCTACAATGGGCAGTTCTTC

D gene: .
V gene: TRBV5-6
J gene: TRBJ1-5
clone size: few
CDR3 protein: CASSLLDQPQHF
CDR3 DNA: TGTGCCAGCAGTCTGCTTGATCAGCCCCAGCATTTT

D gene: TRBD2
V gene: TRBV11-1
J gene: TRBJ2-3
clone size: .
CDR3 protein: CASSPGLGLAGGISDTQYF
CDR3 DNA: TGTGCCAGTAGCCCCGGGCTCGGACTAGCGGGCGGAATCTCAGATACGCAGTATTTT

D gene: .
V gene: TRBV5-8
J gene: TRBJ2-7
clone size: few
CDR3 protein: CASSTDPYEQYF
CDR3 DNA: TGTGCCAGCAGCACGGATCCTTACGAGCAGTACTTC

D gene: TRBD1
V gene: TRBV6-6
J gene: TRBJ2-5
clone size: many
CDR3 protein: CASSRQGDQETQYF
CDR3 DNA: TGTGCCAGCAGTCGACAGGGGGACCAAGAGACCCAGTACTTC

D gene: .
V gene: TRBV4-3
J gene: TRBJ2-3
clone size: .
CDR3 protein: CASSQERLGAADTQYF
CDR3 DNA: TGCGCCAGCAGCCAAGAGCGACTGGGTGCCGCAGATACGCAGTATTTT

D gene: .
V gene: TRBV6-1
J gene: TRBJ1-4
clone size: .
CDR3 protein: CASMREPANEKLFF
CDR3 DNA: TGTGCCAGCATGAGAGAGCCAGCTAATGAAAAACTGTTTTTT

D gene: .
V gene: TRBV5-1
J gene: TRBJ2-7
clone size: .
CDR3 protein: CASSLGPGESYEQYF
CDR3 DNA: TGCGCCAGCAGCTTGGGGCCAGGGGAATCCTACGAGCAGTACTTC

D gene: .
V gene: TRBV6-2/TRBV6-3
J gene: TRBJ1-5
clone size: .
CDR3 protein: CVSSYSVLPLDSNLPQHF
CDR3 DNA: TGTGTCAGTAGTTACTCGGTCCTGCCGCTGGATAGCAATCTGCCCCAGCATTTT

D gene: .
V gene: TRBV6-1
J gene: TRBJ2-2
clone size: many
CDR3 protein: CASSEGLANTGELFF
CDR3 DNA: TGTGCCAGCAGTGAAGGACTAGCGAACACCGGGGAGCTGTTTTTT

D gene: TRBD1
V gene: TRBV11-3
J gene: TRBJ2-5
clone size: .
CDR3 protein: CASSIGTGEGETQYF
CDR3 DNA: TGTGCCAGCAGCATCGGGACAGGGGAAGGAGAGACCCAGTACTTC

D gene: TRBD1
V gene: TRBV5-6
J gene: TRBJ1-2
clone size: .
CDR3 protein: CVSSLGQGMRPLYGYTF
CDR3 DNA: TGTGTCAGCAGCTTGGGACAGGGGATGCGCCCCCTCTATGGCTACACCTTC

D gene: .
V gene: TRBV30
J gene: TRBJ1-1
clone size: few
CDR3 protein: CAWSVQASSEAFF
CDR3 DNA: TGTGCCTGGAGTGTACAGGCGTCCAGTGAAGCTTTCTTT

D gene: .
V gene: TRBV29-1
J gene: TRBJ2-5
clone size: many
CDR3 protein: CSVRTFIETQYF
CDR3 DNA: TGCAGCGTTCGGACTTTTATCGAGACCCAGTACTTC

D gene: TRBD2
V gene: TRBV5-1
J gene: TRBJ2-7
clone size: .
CDR3 protein: CASSSVKPGLASYEQYF
CDR3 DNA: TGCGCCAGCAGCTCGGTGAAACCGGGACTAGCTTCCTACGAGCAGTACTTC

D gene: TRBD1
V gene: TRBV7-9
J gene: TRBJ2-3
clone size: .
CDR3 protein: CASRSPGQGPDTQYF
CDR3 DNA: TGTGCCAGCAGATCACCGGGACAGGGACCGGATACGCAGTATTTT

D gene: .
V gene: TRBV6-2/TRBV6-3
J gene: TRBJ2-2
clone size: once
CDR3 protein: CATSLRAGELFF
CDR3 DNA: TGTGCCACCAGTTTACGGGCCGGGGAACTGTTTTTT

D gene: TRBD1
V gene: TRBV30
J gene: TRBJ2-5
clone size: many
CDR3 protein: CARTGGETQYF
CDR3 DNA: TGTGCCCGGACAGGGGGAGAGACCCAGTACTTC

D gene: .
V gene: TRBV6-2/TRBV6-3
J gene: TRBJ2-2
clone size: .
CDR3 protein: CASSSPTPDRILHTWELIF
CDR3 DNA: TGTGCCAGCAGTTCCCCCACACCCGACAGGATACTTCACACCTGGGAGCTGATTTTT

D gene: .
V gene: TRBV28
J gene: TRBJ2-5
clone size: .
CDR3 protein: CASSLSGLGETHYF
CDR3 DNA: TGTGCCAGCAGTTTATCTGGGTTGGGGGAGACCCACTACTTC

D gene: .
V gene: TRBV6-2/TRBV6-3
J gene: TRBJ2-7
clone size: .
CDR3 protein: CASSQGTGTSYEHYF
CDR3 DNA: TGTGCCAGCAGTCAAGGGACGGGTACGTCCTACGAGCACTACTTC

D gene: .
V gene: TRBV11-3
J gene: TRBJ2-7
clone size: .
CDR3 protein: CVSSLSELASQYF
CDR3 DNA: TGTGTCAGCAGCTTAAGTGAGCTAGCGTCGCAGTACTTC

D gene: .
V gene: TRBV30
J gene: TRBJ2-1
clone size: .
CDR3 protein: CACEAPGAVTHNEQFF
CDR3 DNA: TGTGCCTGCGAGGCCCCCGGGGCAGTGACCCACAATGAGCAGTTCTTC

D gene: .
V gene: TRBV29-1
J gene: TRBJ2-6
clone size: .
CDR3 protein: CSVSDNDSGANVLTF
CDR3 DNA: TGCAGCGTTTCCGACAACGACTCTGGGGCCAACGTTCTGACTTTC

D gene: .
V gene: TRBV7-3
J gene: TRBJ1-6
clone size: .
CDR3 protein: CASSLGRSGTYNSPLHF
CDR3 DNA: TGTGCCAGCAGCTTAGGCAGGAGCGGAACCTATAATTCACCCCTCCACTTT

D gene: TRBD2
V gene: TRBV18
J gene: TRBJ2-1
clone size: .
CDR3 protein: CASSPPRLAAYNEQFF
CDR3 DNA: TGTGCCAGCTCACCACCCCGACTAGCGGCCTACAATGAGCAGTTCTTC

D gene: .
V gene: TRBV6-2/TRBV6-3
J gene: TRBJ2-7
clone size: .
CDR3 protein: CASSRARFGEQYF
CDR3 DNA: TGTGCCAGCAGTCGGGCCCGATTTGGGGAGCAGTACTTC

D gene: .
V gene: TRBV4-1
J gene: TRBJ2-6
clone size: once
CDR3 protein: CVSSQANRQGLGTGANVLTF
CDR3 DNA: TGCGTCAGCAGCCAAGCTAACCGACAGGGACTGGGCACTGGGGCCAACGTCCTGACTTTC

D gene: TRBD2
V gene: TRBV4-3
J gene: TRBJ2-5
clone size: .
CDR3 protein: CASSQGRSASGGETQYF
CDR3 DNA: TGCGCCAGCAGCCAAGGTAGGTCGGCTAGCGGGGGCGAGACCCAGTACTTC

D gene: .
V gene: TRBV10-3
J gene: TRBJ1-1
clone size: .
CDR3 protein: CASEAGGTEAFF
CDR3 DNA: TGTGCCTCTGAGGCTGGCGGTACTGAAGCTTTCTTT

D gene: TRBD1
V gene: TRBV11-2
J gene: TRBJ2-5
clone size: .
CDR3 protein: CARSPRGGVETQYF
CDR3 DNA: TGTGCCAGAAGCCCCAGAGGGGGCGTAGAGACCCAGTACTTC

D gene: .
V gene: TRBV5-6
J gene: TRBJ2-7
clone size: few
CDR3 protein: CASSRLAYEQYF
CDR3 DNA: TGTGCCAGCAGCCGCTTGGCTTACGAGCAGTACTTC

D gene: .
V gene: TRBV6-6
J gene: TRBJ1-5
clone size: many
CDR3 protein: CASSAGLYQPQHF
CDR3 DNA: TGTGCCAGCAGTGCGGGGCTATATCAGCCCCAGCATTTT

D gene: .
V gene: TRBV5-1
J gene: TRBJ1-1
clone size: few
CDR3 protein: CASSLGARQNTEAFF
CDR3 DNA: TGCGCCAGCAGCTTGGGAGCTCGACAGAACACTGAAGCTTTCTTT

D gene: .
V gene: TRBV6-2/TRBV6-3
J gene: TRBJ2-1
clone size: .
CDR3 protein: CASEGDSSYNEQFF
CDR3 DNA: TGTGCCAGCGAGGGGGACTCCTCCTACAATGAGCAGTTCTTC

D gene: TRBD1
V gene: TRBV10-2
J gene: TRBJ2-1
clone size: many
CDR3 protein: CASSDTGTGVLFF
CDR3 DNA: TGCGCCAGCAGTGATACCGGGACAGGGGTTCTGTTCTTC

D gene: .
V gene: TRBV30
J gene: TRBJ1-6
clone size: many
CDR3 protein: CAWMGPLHF
CDR3 DNA: TGTGCCTGGATGGGACCCCTCCACTTT

D gene: TRBD2
V gene: TRBV29-1
J gene: TRBJ2-5
clone size: .
CDR3 protein: CSVLLGHGGETQYF
CDR3 DNA: TGCAGCGTTCTATTAGGCCACGGGGGGGAGACCCAGTACTTC

D gene: TRBD2
V gene: TRBV11-2
J gene: TRBJ2-5
clone size: once
CDR3 protein: CASSEGALAGTETQYF
CDR3 DNA: TGTGCCAGCAGCGAAGGGGCCCTAGCGGGAACAGAGACCCAGTACTTC

D gene: .
V gene: TRBV4-2
J gene: TRBJ2-3
clone size: few
CDR3 protein: CASSQEGASADTRYF
CDR3 DNA: TGTGCCAGCAGCCAAGAAGGGGCTAGTGCAGATACGCGGTATTTT

D gene: TRBD1
V gene: TRBV5-1
J gene: TRBJ1-2
clone size: .
CDR3 protein: CASSSTGVVGYTF
CDR3 DNA: TGCGCCAGCAGCTCAACAGGGGTGGTTGGCTACACCTTC